These 10 T cell receptor beta chains share one sample of origin, sequenced in a study of T cells in women clearing cervical HPV infection. TCRdb's copy holds only in-frame clones and misses some; the assay was immunoSEQ multiplex PCR. This listing includes under 50,000 clones. Sequencing input: blood buffy coat. All receptors come from a woman between 18 and 75 years old with a cervical HPV16 infection that either progressed to CIN3+ or cleared (not recorded which).

A word on this clone: The read is 3 residues too short to cover the CDR3 end, so that end is filled in from the germline J gene. V usage is TRBV7-2 and J usage is TRBJ2-1; no clear D gene. V was cut by 5 bases and J by 6 bases, with 14 bases left in between. The CDR3 runs to 14 residues. CDR1 is SGHTA, CDR2 FQGNSA, per germline. CDR3 loop: CASSRSVGLNEQFF. The sequenced CDR3 bases are TGTGCCAGCAGCCGTTCGGTGGGCCTCAATGAG.

The CDR3 protein is CASSTQAASYGYTF. CDR3 DNA, as far as it was read: TGTGCCAGCAGCACCCAGGCAGCTTCTTATGGC. The chain carries TRBV7-2 and TRBJ1-2; unclear D gene. The CDR3 extends 3 residues past the end of the read, so its final part is completed from the germline J gene. This CDR3 contains 14 residues. Germline CDR1 reads SGHTA; CDR2 reads FQGNSA. The germline V and J ends were trimmed by 5 bases and 5 bases, with 15 bases remaining between them.

About this clone itself: Sequencing ends 3 residues short of the CDR3 end; the germline J gene provides the rest. V and J are TRBV28 and TRBJ2-3, with 7 positions matching TRBD1. Germline V CDR1 and CDR2: MDHEN, SYDVKM. The CDR3 contains 13 residues. Here the CDR3 reads CASSLYATGSQYF. CDR3 DNA, as far as it was read: TGTGCCAGCAGTTTATACGCGACAGGGTCG.

Details on this clone: The read stops 3 residues short of the end of the CDR3; the missing end is completed from the germline J gene. This chain joins TRBV19 and TRBJ2-7; the D is unclear. Trimming took 0 bases from V and 3 from J, leaving 6 bases between them. The CDR3 length is 13 residues. The germline CDR1 and CDR2 sequences are LNHDA and SQIVND (reference sequence). The CDR3 bases that were read are TGTGCCAGTAGTATAGATCTCCTCTACGAG. Its protein is CASSIDLLYE. The full CDR3 protein is CASSIDLLYEQYF.

CDR3 protein: CASSGWGLGNTIYF. The DNA read from the CDR3 is TGTGCCAGCAGTGGATGGGGGCTGGGAAACACC. The chain carries TRBV2 and TRBJ1-3, with D possibly TRBD1 on 6 matching bases. Read coverage stops 3 residues before the CDR3 terminus; the germline J gene supplies the remainder. From germline, CDR1 is SNHLY and CDR2 FYNNEI. This CDR3 region has 14 residues. V was trimmed by 4 bases and J by 4 bases, leaving 11 bases between them. The variable domain in full, completed from reference TRBV2 and TRBJ1-3, reads EPEVTQTPSHQVTQMGQEVILRCVPISNHLYFYWYRQILGQKVEFLVSFYNNEISEKSEIFDDQFSVERPDGSNFTLKIRSTKLEDSAMYFCASSGWGLGNTIYFGEGSWLTVV.

Remarks on this clone: The sequence runs out 3 residues before the end of the CDR3; the remainder is reconstructed from the germline J gene. This sequence joins TRBV6-2 or TRBV6-3 and TRBJ2-3, with TRBD2 matching 9 bases. CDR1 and CDR2 from the germline V gene are MNHEY and SVGEGT. V gave up 2 bases and J gave up 5 bases; unmatched junction bases: 11. This CDR3 contains 17 residues. The CDR3 DNA, read in part, is TGTGCCAGCAGTTACCAGTTGGCTAGCGGGATTAAAGATACG. Its translation: CASSYQLASGIKDT. The whole CDR3 protein is CASSYQLASGIKDTQYF.

As for this clone: The read gets to within 3 residues of the CDR3 end, and the germline J gene fills in the rest. The chain carries TRBV7-8 and TRBJ2-7; a weak D match, TRBD2 (6 bases). CDR1 and CDR2 from the germline V gene are SGHVS and FQNEAQ. The CDR3 contains 15 residues. Trimming stripped 4 bases from V and 4 bases from J, with 17 bases between. The CDR3 protein is CASSSGGVVGYEQYF. The CDR3 bases that were read are TGTGCCAGCAGCTCAGGAGGGGTTGTGGGGTACGAG.

Concerning this clone: The CDR3 goes on 3 residues after the read ends, and that part is filled in from the germline J gene. This chain links TRBV30 with TRBJ1-1; 11 bases map to TRBD1. CDR3 length: 15 residues. The germline V gene encodes CDR1 GTSNPN and CDR2 SVGIG (reference sequence). The DNA read from the CDR3 is TGTGCCTGGAGTGTTTCGGGACAGGGGGTTAGTGAG. Translating it yields CAWSVSGQGVSE. The whole CDR3 protein reads CAWSVSGQGVSEAFF.

A word on this clone: The read finishes 3 residues shy of the CDR3 end, and the germline J gene is used to complete it. The chain has TRBV6-1 and TRBJ2-2; TRBD2 aligns across 9 bases. The CDR3 has 17 residues. The germline CDR1 and CDR2 sequences are MNHNS and SASEGT. With V trimmed by 2 bases and J by 0 bases, 4 bases remained unmatched. CDR3 protein: CASSERAGGPNTGELFF. The sequenced part of the CDR3 DNA is TGTGCCAGCAGTGAACGAGCGGGGGGACCGAACACCGGGGAG.

Notes on this clone: The read halts 3 residues ahead of the CDR3 end, with the missing end drawn from the germline J gene. The chain recombines TRBV5-1 with TRBJ2-3, with a tentative D call TRBD1 (6 bases). The germline gives CDR1 SGHRS, CDR2 YFSETQ. The CDR3 has 14 residues. V was pared by 0 bases and J by 3 bases, with 8 bases between. CDR3 protein: CASSLVTGTDTQYF. The DNA read from the CDR3 is TGCGCCAGCAGCTTGGTAACAGGGACAGATACG.